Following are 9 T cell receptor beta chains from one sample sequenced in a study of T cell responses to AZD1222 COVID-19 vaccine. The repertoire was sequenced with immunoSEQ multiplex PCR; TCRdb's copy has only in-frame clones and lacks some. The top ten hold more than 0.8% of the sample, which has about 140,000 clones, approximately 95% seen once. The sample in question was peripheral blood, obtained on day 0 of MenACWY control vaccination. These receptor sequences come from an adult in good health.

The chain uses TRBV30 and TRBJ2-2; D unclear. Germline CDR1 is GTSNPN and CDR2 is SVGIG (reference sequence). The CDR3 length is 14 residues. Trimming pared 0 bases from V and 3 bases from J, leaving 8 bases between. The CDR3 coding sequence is TGTGCCTGGAGTGTATCGCGACACACCGGGGAGCTGTTTTTT. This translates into CAWSVSRHTGELFF.

In DNA form, the CDR3 reads TGTGCCAGCAGCGTAGAGTGGCATACCTCCTACAATGAGCAGTTCTTC. This codes for CASSVEWHTSYNEQFF. J is TRBJ2-1 and V is TRBV9; D call uncertain. Trimming removed 0 bases from V and 0 bases from J, with 10 bases in between. The CDR3 length is 16 residues. Germline CDR1 SGDLS, CDR2 YYNGEE.

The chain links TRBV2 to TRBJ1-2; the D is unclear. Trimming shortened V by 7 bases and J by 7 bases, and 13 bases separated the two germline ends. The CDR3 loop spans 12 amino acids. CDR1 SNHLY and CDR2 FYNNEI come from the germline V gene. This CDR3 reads CASNAAVSGYTF. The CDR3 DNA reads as TGTGCCAGCAACGCGGCAGTGTCTGGCTACACCTTC.

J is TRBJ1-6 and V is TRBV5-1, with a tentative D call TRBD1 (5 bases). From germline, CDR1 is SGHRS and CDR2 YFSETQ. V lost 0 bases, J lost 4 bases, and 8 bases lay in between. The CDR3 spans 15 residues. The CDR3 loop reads CASSLDPGYNSPLHF. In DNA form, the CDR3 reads TGCGCCAGCAGCTTGGATCCAGGGTATAATTCACCCCTCCACTTT.

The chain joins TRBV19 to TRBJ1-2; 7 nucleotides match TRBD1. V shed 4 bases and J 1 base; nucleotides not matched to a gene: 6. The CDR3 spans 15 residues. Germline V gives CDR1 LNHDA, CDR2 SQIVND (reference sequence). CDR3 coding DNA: TGTGCCAGTAGTAAGCAGGGGGGAATTAACTATGGCTACACCTTC. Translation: CASSKQGGINYGYTF. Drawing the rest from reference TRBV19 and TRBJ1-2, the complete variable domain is DGGITQSPKYLFRKEGQNVTLSCEQNLNHDAMYWYRQDPGQGLRLIYYSQIVNDFQKGDIAEGYSVSREKKESFPLTVTSAQKNPTAFYLCASSKQGGINYGYTFGSGTRLTVV.

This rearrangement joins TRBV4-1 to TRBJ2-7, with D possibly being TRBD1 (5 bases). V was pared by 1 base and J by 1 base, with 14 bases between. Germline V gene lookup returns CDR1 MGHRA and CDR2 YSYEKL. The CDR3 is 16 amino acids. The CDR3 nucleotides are TGCGCCAGCAGCCAAGTTGGCACGAGACAGTCCTACGAGCAGTACTTC. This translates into CASSQVGTRQSYEQYF.

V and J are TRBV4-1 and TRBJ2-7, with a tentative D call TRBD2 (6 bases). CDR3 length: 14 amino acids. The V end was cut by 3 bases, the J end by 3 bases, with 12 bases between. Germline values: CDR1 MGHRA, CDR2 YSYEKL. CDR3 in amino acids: CASSQGRRGYEQYF. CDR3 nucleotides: TGCGCCAGCAGCCAGGGCCGGCGGGGCTACGAGCAGTACTTC.

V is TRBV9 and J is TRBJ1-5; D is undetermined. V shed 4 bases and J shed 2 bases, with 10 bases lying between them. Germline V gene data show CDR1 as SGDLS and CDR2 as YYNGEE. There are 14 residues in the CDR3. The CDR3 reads CASSQDGGNQPQHF. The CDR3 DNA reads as TGTGCCAGCAGCCAGGACGGAGGCAATCAGCCCCAGCATTTT.

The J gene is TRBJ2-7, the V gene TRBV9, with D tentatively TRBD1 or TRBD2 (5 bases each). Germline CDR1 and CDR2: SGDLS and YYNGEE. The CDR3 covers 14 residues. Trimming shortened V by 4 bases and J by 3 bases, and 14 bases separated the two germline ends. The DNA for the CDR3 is TGTGCCAGCAGCCCCGGGACCGAATACTACGAGCAGTACTTC. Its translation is CASSPGTEYYEQYF.